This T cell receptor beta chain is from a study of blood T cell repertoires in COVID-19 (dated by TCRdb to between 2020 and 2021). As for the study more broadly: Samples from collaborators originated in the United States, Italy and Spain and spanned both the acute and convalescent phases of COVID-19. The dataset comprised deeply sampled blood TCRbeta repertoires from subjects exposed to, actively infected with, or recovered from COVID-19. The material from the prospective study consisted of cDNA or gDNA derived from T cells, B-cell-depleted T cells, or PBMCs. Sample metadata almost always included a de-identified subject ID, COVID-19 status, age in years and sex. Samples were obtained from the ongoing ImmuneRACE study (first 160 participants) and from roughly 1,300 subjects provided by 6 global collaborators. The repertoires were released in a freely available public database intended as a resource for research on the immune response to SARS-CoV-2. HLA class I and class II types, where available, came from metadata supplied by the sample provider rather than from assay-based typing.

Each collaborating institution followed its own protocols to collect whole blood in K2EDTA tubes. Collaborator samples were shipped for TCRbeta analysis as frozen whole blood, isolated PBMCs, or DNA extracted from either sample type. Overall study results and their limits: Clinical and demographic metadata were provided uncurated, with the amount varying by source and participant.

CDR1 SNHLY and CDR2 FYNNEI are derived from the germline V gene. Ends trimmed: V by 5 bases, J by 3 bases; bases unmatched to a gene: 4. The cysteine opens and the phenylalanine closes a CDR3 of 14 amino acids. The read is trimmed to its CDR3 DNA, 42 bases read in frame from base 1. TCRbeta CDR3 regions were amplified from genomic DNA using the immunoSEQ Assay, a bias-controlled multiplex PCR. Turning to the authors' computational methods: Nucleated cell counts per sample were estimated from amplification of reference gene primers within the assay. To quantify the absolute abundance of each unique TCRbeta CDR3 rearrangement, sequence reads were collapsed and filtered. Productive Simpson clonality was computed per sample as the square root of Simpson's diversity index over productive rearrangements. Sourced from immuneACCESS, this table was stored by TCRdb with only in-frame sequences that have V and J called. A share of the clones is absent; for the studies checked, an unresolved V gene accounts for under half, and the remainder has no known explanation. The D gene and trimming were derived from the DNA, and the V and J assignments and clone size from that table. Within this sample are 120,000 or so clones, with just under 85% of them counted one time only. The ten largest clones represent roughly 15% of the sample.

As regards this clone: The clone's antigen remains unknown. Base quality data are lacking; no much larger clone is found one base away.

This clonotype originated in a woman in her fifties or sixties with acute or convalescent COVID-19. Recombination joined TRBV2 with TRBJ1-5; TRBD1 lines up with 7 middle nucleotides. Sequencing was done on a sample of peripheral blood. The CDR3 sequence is CASSLQGVNQPQHF. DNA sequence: TGTGCCAGCAGTCTTCAGGGGGTCAATCAGCCCCAGCATTTT.